Listed below are T cell receptor beta chains from one sample, sequenced in a study of blood T cell repertoires in COVID-19. Method: immunoSEQ multiplex PCR; TCRdb's copy keeps in-frame clones and lacks some. Here the sample spans about 190,000 clones, around 83% being singletons. The sample was peripheral blood. All receptors come from a man aged 45 to 65 with active or convalescent COVID-19. Both conserved end residues are part of each CDR3. Each record gives: V gene, D gene, clone size, J gene, CDR3 protein, CDR3 DNA. A D gene is named only where the DNA matches it firmly. Rows give clone size only sometimes, using once, few, many, or a class for an expanded clone.

TRBV6-4,TRBD1,NA,TRBJ2-3,CASSPTTGGGTDTQYF,TGTGCCAGCAGTCCCACGACAGGGGGCGGCACAGATACGCAGTATTTT
TRBV9,NA,NA,TRBJ1-2,CASSVAGDYGYTF,TGTGCCAGCAGCGTGGCCGGGGACTATGGCTACACCTTC
TRBV28,TRBD1,NA,TRBJ1-4,CASSAGQGYEKLFF,TGTGCCAGCAGTGCCGGACAGGGTTATGAAAAACTGTTTTTT
TRBV10-3,TRBD2,NA,TRBJ2-7,CAISEWEREASSEQYF,TGTGCCATCAGTGAGTGGGAGCGGGAGGCCTCCAGCGAGCAGTACTTC
TRBV2,TRBD1,once,TRBJ1-2,CASSEVVRDRGCF,TGTGCCAGCAGTGAAGTGGTCCGGGACAGGGGATGCTTC
TRBV4-2,TRBD2,NA,TRBJ2-1,CASSPLGAGVNEQFF,TGTGCCAGCAGCCCGCTGGGAGCGGGAGTCAATGAGCAGTTCTTC
TRBV5-5,TRBD1,few,TRBJ1-1,CASSRDRSRNTEAFF,TGTGCCAGCAGCCGGGACAGGTCAAGGAACACTGAAGCTTTCTTT
TRBV6-1,TRBD1,NA,TRBJ2-7,CASSEGQGRSYEQYF,TGTGCCAGCAGTGAAGGACAGGGGAGATCCTACGAGCAGTACTTC
TRBV29-1,TRBD1,NA,TRBJ1-2,CSGTRTGQGNYGYTF,TGCAGCGGGACTAGGACGGGACAGGGGAACTATGGCTACACCTTC
TRBV3-1/TRBV3-2,TRBD2,NA,TRBJ2-1,CASSQGPSGAHNEQFF,TGTGCCAGCAGCCAAGGGCCTAGCGGGGCCCACAATGAGCAGTTCTTC
TRBV28,NA,once,TRBJ1-2,CASSLDSHYGYTF,TGTGCCAGCAGCCTGGACAGCCACTATGGCTACACCTTC
TRBV5-1,NA,NA,TRBJ2-1,CASSLVGSESYNEQFF,TGCGCCAGCAGCTTGGTAGGCAGCGAATCTTACAATGAGCAGTTCTTC
TRBV24-1,NA,NA,TRBJ2-1,CATSGRLVGAYNEQFF,TGTGCCACCAGCGGCCGACTAGTGGGGGCCTACAATGAGCAGTTCTTC
TRBV5-1,NA,NA,TRBJ1-4,CASSLVWGRFGGEKLFF,TGCGCCAGCAGCTTGGTCTGGGGGCGGTTTGGTGGTGAAAAACTGTTTTTT
TRBV2,TRBD1,NA,TRBJ2-2,CASTRDRDTGELFF,TGTGCCAGCACCAGGGACAGGGACACCGGGGAGCTGTTTTTT
TRBV20-1,NA,NA,TRBJ1-1,CSASENMNTEAFF,TGCAGTGCTAGTGAAAACATGAACACTGAAGCTTTCTTT
TRBV9,TRBD2,NA,TRBJ2-1,CASSTLAGELDEQFF,TGTGCCAGCAGCACTCTAGCGGGAGAACTCGATGAGCAGTTCTTC
TRBV13,TRBD2,NA,TRBJ2-2,CASSFSTSGVTGELFF,TGTGCCAGCAGCTTTTCTACTAGCGGGGTTACCGGGGAGCTGTTTTTT
TRBV11-2,NA,NA,TRBJ1-2,CASSLAIGPGLGYTF,TGTGCCAGCAGCTTAGCTATCGGGCCAGGGCTAGGCTACACCTTC
TRBV29-1,TRBD1,NA,TRBJ1-2,CSVEDFGTGIYGYTF,TGCAGCGTTGAAGATTTCGGGACAGGGATCTATGGCTACACCTTC
TRBV19,NA,once,TRBJ1-2,CASSFLTGNYGYTF,TGTGCCAGTAGCTTCCTTACAGGGAACTATGGCTACACCTTC
TRBV6-2/TRBV6-3,TRBD2,NA,TRBJ2-7,CASSYRLAGGLSRSYEQYF,TGTGCCAGCAGTTACCGTCTAGCGGGGGGCCTTTCGAGGTCCTACGAGCAGTACTTC
TRBV4-2,TRBD1,NA,TRBJ2-6,CASSPGQGSSGANVLTF,TGTGCCAGCAGCCCCGGACAGGGTTCATCTGGGGCCAACGTCCTGACTTTC
TRBV6-1,TRBD1,few,TRBJ1-5,CASSESEGAAGPQHF,TGTGCCAGCAGTGAATCGGAGGGGGCGGCTGGGCCCCAGCATTTT
TRBV19,NA,NA,TRBJ1-2,CASSIDPTGAGGYTF,TGTGCCAGTAGTATAGATCCGACAGGAGCTGGGGGCTACACCTTC
TRBV6-7,NA,NA,TRBJ1-3,CASSSGTSNSGNTIYF,TGTGCCAGCAGTTCCGGGACATCCAACTCTGGAAACACCATATATTTT
TRBV19,TRBD2,NA,TRBJ2-1,CASSWAGGANEQFF,TGTGCCAGTAGTTGGGCCGGGGGGGCCAATGAGCAGTTCTTC
TRBV6-1,NA,many,TRBJ2-4,CASSESKKNIQYF,TGTGCCAGCAGTGAGTCTAAGAAAAACATTCAGTACTTC
TRBV19,NA,NA,TRBJ1-1,CASSIPGKNTEAFF,TGTGCCAGTAGTATACCGGGTAAGAACACTGAAGCTTTCTTT
TRBV5-1,NA,NA,TRBJ2-3,CASSLSGEGATDTQYF,TGCGCCAGCAGCTTATCAGGGGAAGGGGCCACAGATACGCAGTATTTT
TRBV24-1,NA,NA,TRBJ2-2,CAIEGPLTRIPPVFPWELFF,TGTGCCATAGAAGGCCCACTAACCCGAATCCCACCGGTTTTTCCGTGGGAGCTGTTTTTT
TRBV18,NA,NA,TRBJ1-1,CASSPGVRTEAFF,TGTGCCAGCTCACCCGGGGTGAGGACTGAAGCTTTCTTT
TRBV27,TRBD2,NA,TRBJ2-1,CASSLTSGRNEQFF,TGTGCCAGCAGTTTGACTAGCGGGAGGAATGAGCAGTTCTTC
TRBV3-1/TRBV3-2,NA,NA,TRBJ2-1,CASSPLGLYNEQFF,TGTGCCAGCAGCCCCCTGGGCCTCTACAATGAGCAGTTCTTC
TRBV28,NA,NA,TRBJ1-2,CASREPGLPYGYTF,TGTGCCAGCAGAGAACCAGGACTGCCCTATGGCTACACCTTC
TRBV25-1,NA,few,TRBJ1-2,CASSESPGFHGYTF,TGTGCCAGCAGTGAATCACCAGGGTTCCATGGCTACACCTTC
TRBV7-2,NA,NA,TRBJ1-1,CASSPEGGEAFF,TGTGCCAGCAGCCCGGAAGGCGGTGAAGCTTTCTTT
TRBV30,TRBD1,NA,TRBJ2-5,CAWSVSRTGLEETQYF,TGTGCCTGGAGTGTATCGAGGACAGGGTTGGAAGAGACCCAGTACTTC
TRBV2,NA,NA,TRBJ2-5,CASSNLRGGETQYF,TGTGCCAGCAGTAACCTCAGGGGTGGGGAGACCCAGTACTTC
TRBV11-2,TRBD1,NA,TRBJ1-5,CASSLGGQGIGQPQHF,TGTGCCAGCAGCTTAGGGGGACAGGGGATCGGTCAGCCCCAGCATTTT
TRBV5-4,TRBD1,NA,TRBJ2-7,CASRDGQGGSYEQYF,TGTGCCAGCAGGGACGGACAGGGGGGGTCCTACGAGCAGTACTTC
TRBV19,TRBD1,NA,TRBJ1-2,CASSVRDSLRGIYGYTF,TGTGCCAGTAGTGTCCGGGACAGCCTAAGGGGGATCTATGGCTACACCTTC
TRBV19,NA,NA,TRBJ1-5,CASSIGGGGRNQPQHF,TGTGCCAGTAGTATAGGCGGGGGGGGGCGCAATCAGCCCCAGCATTTT
TRBV5-4,TRBD1,once,TRBJ2-1,CASSRGQDEQFF,TGTGCCAGCAGCCGGGGACAGGATGAGCAGTTCTTC
TRBV4-3,NA,NA,TRBJ2-7,CASSQEPTRPYEQYF,TGCGCCAGCAGCCAAGAACCGACAAGACCCTACGAGCAGTACTTC
TRBV4-1,NA,few,TRBJ1-1,CASSQAETEENTEAFF,TGCGCCAGCAGCCAAGCCGAAACAGAAGAGAACACTGAAGCTTTCTTT
TRBV6-5,NA,NA,TRBJ2-2,CASSYGPNTGELFF,TGTGCCAGCAGTTACGGCCCGAACACCGGGGAGCTGTTTTTT
TRBV30,NA,NA,TRBJ1-4,CAWSVAGANEKLFF,TGTGCCTGGAGTGTAGCAGGGGCTAATGAAAAACTGTTTTTT
TRBV6-5,TRBD1,NA,TRBJ1-1,CASRLDRSDTEAFF,TGTGCCAGCAGACTGGACAGGAGTGACACTGAAGCTTTCTTT
TRBV3-1/TRBV3-2,TRBD1,NA,TRBJ1-2,CASSQEHRGRDGYTF,TGTGCCAGCAGCCAAGAACACAGGGGGCGAGATGGCTACACCTTC
TRBV28,TRBD1,NA,TRBJ2-1,CASSYNRGLMDEQFF,TGTGCCAGCAGTTACAACAGGGGGCTTATGGATGAGCAGTTCTTC
TRBV7-2,NA,NA,TRBJ2-1,CASSLDLAAVRSYNEQFF,TGTGCCAGCAGCTTAGATCTCGCCGCGGTACGCTCCTACAATGAGCAGTTCTTC
TRBV9,TRBD1,NA,TRBJ1-2,CASSATGVHGYTF,TGTGCCAGCAGCGCGACAGGGGTCCATGGCTACACCTTC
TRBV15,NA,NA,TRBJ1-3,CATSRGSGNTIYF,TGTGCCACCAGTCGAGGGTCAGGAAACACCATATATTTT
TRBV3-1/TRBV3-2,TRBD1,NA,TRBJ2-2,CASSRQGPNTGELFF,TGTGCCAGCAGCCGACAGGGTCCGAACACCGGGGAGCTGTTTTTT
TRBV6-6,NA,NA,TRBJ2-1,CASSYPWGPAEEQFF,TGTGCCAGCAGTTACCCTTGGGGGCCCGCAGAGGAGCAGTTCTTC
TRBV5-1,NA,NA,TRBJ2-7,CASSLGGRIEQYF,TGCGCCAGCAGCTTGGGGGGGCGTATAGAGCAGTACTTC
TRBV7-6,TRBD2,NA,TRBJ2-1,CASSGREAGGSSRNEQFF,TGTGCCAGCAGCGGGCGGGAAGCGGGGGGCTCCTCTCGGAATGAGCAGTTCTTC
TRBV27,NA,NA,TRBJ1-1,CASTGLMNTEAFF,TGTGCCAGCACCGGTCTTATGAACACTGAAGCTTTCTTT